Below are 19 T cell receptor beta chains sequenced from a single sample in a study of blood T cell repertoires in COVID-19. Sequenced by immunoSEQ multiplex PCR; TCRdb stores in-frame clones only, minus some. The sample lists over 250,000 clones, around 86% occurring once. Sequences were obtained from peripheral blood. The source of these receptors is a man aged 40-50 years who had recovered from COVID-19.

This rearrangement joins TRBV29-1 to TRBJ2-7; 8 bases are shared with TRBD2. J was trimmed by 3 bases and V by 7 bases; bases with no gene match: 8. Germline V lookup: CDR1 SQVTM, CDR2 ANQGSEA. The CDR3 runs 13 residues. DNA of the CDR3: TGCAGCGACCCCGGGACTAGAGGCTACGAGCAGTACTTC. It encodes CSDPGTRGYEQYF.

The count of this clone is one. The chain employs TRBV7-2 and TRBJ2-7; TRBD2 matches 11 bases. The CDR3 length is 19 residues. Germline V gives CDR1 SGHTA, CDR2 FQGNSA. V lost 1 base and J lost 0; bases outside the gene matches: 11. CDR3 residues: CASSLVSSGGHSSSYEQYF. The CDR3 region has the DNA TGTGCCAGCAGCTTAGTATCTAGCGGGGGGCACTCTAGCTCCTACGAGCAGTACTTC.

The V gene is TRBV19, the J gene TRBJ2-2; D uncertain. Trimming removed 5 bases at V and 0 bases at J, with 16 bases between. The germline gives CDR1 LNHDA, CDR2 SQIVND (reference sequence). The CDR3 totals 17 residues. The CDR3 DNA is TGTGCCAGTAGTCTTACACTAACCCCCTCGAACACCGGGGAGCTGTTTTTT. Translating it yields CASSLTLTPSNTGELFF.

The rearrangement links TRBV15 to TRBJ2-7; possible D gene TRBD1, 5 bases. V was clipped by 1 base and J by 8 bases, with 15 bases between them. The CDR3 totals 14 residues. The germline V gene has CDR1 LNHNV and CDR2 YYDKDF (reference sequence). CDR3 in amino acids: CATSRGADKGKQYF. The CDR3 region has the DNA TGTGCCACCAGCAGAGGGGCGGACAAGGGTAAGCAGTACTTC.

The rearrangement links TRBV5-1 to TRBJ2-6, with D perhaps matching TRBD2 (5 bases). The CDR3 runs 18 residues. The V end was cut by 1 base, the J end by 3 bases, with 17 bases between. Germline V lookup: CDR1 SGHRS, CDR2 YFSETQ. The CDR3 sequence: CASSLLGQPAGGANVLTF. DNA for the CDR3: TGCGCCAGCAGCTTGTTGGGTCAGCCGGCGGGTGGGGCCAACGTCCTGACTTTC.

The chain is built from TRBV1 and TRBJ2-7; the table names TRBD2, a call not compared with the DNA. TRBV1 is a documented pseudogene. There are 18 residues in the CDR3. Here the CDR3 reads CTSSLLGTSGGKSYEQYF. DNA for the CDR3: TGCACCAGCAGCCTCCTCGGGACTAGCGGGGGGAAATCCTACGAGCAGTACTTC.

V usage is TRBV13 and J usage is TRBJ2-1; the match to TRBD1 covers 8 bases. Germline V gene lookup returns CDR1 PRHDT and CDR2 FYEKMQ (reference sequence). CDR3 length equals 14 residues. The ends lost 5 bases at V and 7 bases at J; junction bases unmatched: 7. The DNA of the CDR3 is TGTGCCAGCAGCCCCGGACAGGGCAGGAATGAGCAGTTCTTC. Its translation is CASSPGQGRNEQFF.

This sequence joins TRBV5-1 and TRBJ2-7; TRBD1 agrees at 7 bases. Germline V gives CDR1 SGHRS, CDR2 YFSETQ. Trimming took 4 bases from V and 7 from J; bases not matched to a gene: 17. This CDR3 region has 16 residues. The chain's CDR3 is CASSPRQGPFLEEQYF. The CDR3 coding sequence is TGCGCCAGCAGCCCACGACAGGGACCTTTCCTCGAGGAGCAGTACTTC.

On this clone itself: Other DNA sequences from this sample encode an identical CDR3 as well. The CDR3 DNA reads as TGTGCCAGCTCACCGGGGGCTAACACTGAAGCTTTCTTT. This translates into CASSPGANTEAFF. The chain couples TRBV18 to TRBJ1-1, with D tentatively TRBD1 (6 bases). CDR1 KGHSH and CDR2 LQKENI come from the germline V gene. V lost 3 bases to trimming and J lost 2 bases, with 7 bases between them. This CDR3 comprises 13 residues.

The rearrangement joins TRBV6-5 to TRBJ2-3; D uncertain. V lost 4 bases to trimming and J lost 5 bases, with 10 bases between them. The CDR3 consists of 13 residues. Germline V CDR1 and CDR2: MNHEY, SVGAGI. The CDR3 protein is CASSSGTGDTQYF. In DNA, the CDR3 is TGTGCCAGCAGTTCTGGTACGGGAGATACGCAGTATTTT.

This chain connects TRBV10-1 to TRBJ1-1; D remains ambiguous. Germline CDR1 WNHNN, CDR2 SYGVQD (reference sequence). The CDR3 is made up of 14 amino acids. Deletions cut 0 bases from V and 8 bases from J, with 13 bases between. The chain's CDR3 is CASSESISRQEAFF. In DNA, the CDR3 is TGCGCCAGCAGTGAGTCGATATCGCGGCAGGAAGCTTTCTTT.

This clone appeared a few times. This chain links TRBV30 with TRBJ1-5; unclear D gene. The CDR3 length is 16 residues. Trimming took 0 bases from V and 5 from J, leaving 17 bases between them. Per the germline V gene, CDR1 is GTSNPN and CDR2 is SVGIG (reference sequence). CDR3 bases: TGTGCCTGGAGTGTACTGGGTGGGCGAGCGGATCAGCCCCAGCATTTT. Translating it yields CAWSVLGGRADQPQHF. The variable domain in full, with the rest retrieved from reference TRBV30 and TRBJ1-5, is SQTIHQWPATLVQPVGSPLSLECTVEGTSNPNLYWYRQAAGRGLQLLFYSVGIGQISSEVPQNLSASRPQDRQFILSSKKLLLSDSGFYLCAWSVLGGRADQPQHFGDGTRLSIL.

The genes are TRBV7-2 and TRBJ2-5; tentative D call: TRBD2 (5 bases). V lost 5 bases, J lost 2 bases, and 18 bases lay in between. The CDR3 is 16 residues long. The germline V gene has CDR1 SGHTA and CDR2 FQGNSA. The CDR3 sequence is CASSTPVSGNQETQYF. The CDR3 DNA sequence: TGTGCCAGCAGCACACCCGTCTCGGGGAATCAAGAGACCCAGTACTTC.

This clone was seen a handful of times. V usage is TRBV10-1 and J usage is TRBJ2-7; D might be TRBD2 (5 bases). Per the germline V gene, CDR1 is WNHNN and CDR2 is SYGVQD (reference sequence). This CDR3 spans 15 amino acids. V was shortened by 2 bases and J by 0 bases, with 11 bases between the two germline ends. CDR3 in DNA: TGCGCCAGCAGTGAGGATAGCGCAAGCTCCTACGAGCAGTACTTC. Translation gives CASSEDSASSYEQYF.

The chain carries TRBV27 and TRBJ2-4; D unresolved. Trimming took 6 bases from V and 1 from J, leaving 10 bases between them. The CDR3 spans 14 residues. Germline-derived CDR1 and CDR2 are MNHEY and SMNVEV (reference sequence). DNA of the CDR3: TGTGCCAGCAGCCCCTATCCGGCCAAAAACATTCAGTACTTC. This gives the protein CASSPYPAKNIQYF.

CDR3 bases: TGTGCCAGCAGCGCCGGGACTAGACAAGAGACCCAGTACTTC. Its translation: CASSAGTRQETQYF. The chain combines TRBV9 with TRBJ2-5; 8 bases align to TRBD2. Trimming removed 3 bases from V and 2 bases from J; junction bases left unmatched: 3. Germline CDR1 reads SGDLS; CDR2 reads YYNGEE. The CDR3 runs 14 residues.

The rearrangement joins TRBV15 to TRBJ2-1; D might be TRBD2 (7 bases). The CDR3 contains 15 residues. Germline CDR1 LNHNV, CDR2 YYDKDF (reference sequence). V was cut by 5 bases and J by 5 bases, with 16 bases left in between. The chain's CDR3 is CATSPGGGGNNEQFF. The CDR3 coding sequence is TGTGCCACCAGCCCCGGGGGCGGGGGTAACAATGAGCAGTTCTTC.

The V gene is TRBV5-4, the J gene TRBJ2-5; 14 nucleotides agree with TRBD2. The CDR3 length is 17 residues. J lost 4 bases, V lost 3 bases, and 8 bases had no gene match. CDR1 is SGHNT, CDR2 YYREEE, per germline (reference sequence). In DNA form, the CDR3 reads TGTGCCAGCAGCTCCGCGGGACTAGCGGGAGTGGGAGAGACCCAGTACTTC. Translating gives CASSSAGLAGVGETQYF.

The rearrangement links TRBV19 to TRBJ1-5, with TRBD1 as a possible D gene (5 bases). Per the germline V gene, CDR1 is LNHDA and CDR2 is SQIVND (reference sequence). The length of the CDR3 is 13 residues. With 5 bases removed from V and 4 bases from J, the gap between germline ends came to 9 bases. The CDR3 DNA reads TGTGCCAGTAGTGACAGATTAAATCAGCCCCAGCATTTT. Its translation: CASSDRLNQPQHF.